These T cell receptor beta chains were read from a single sample in a study of control samples from healthy donors and cancer patients. Some clones are missing from TCRdb's copy, which holds only in-frame ones; the method was immunoSEQ multiplex PCR. The sample shows roughly 130,000 clones, over 90% of them seen only once. Sequencing was carried out using PBMCs. The receptor set was obtained from a man aged 55 to 70 with colorectal cancer. The CDR3 runs from the conserved cysteine through the conserved F or W. Fields, in order: J gene, D gene, clone size, V gene, CDR3 protein, CDR3 DNA. A D gene is named only where the DNA matches it firmly. Clone size is not always given. Where it is, it says once, few, many or a class for expanded clones.

J gene: TRBJ2-7
D gene: -
clone size: -
V gene: TRBV29-1
CDR3 protein: CSVELPGEGTIYEQYF
CDR3 DNA: TGCAGCGTTGAGCTTCCGGGAGAGGGGACAATCTACGAGCAGTACTTC

J gene: TRBJ1-2
D gene: -
clone size: -
V gene: TRBV4-1
CDR3 protein: CASSQGERENYGYTF
CDR3 DNA: TGCGCCAGCAGCCAGGGCGAGAGGGAGAACTATGGCTACACCTTC

J gene: TRBJ2-3
D gene: -
clone size: -
V gene: TRBV18
CDR3 protein: CASSRWQGIRTDTQYF
CDR3 DNA: TGTGCCAGCTCACGGTGGCAGGGGATTCGCACAGATACGCAGTATTTT

J gene: TRBJ2-7
D gene: -
clone size: -
V gene: TRBV3-1/TRBV3-2
CDR3 protein: CASSQMTSSYEQYF
CDR3 DNA: TGTGCCAGCAGCCAAATGACCAGCTCCTACGAGCAGTACTTC

J gene: TRBJ1-1
D gene: TRBD1
clone size: -
V gene: TRBV5-1
CDR3 protein: CASQALGQGAETFF
CDR3 DNA: TGCGCCAGCCAAGCCCTGGGACAGGGGGCTGAAACTTTCTTT

J gene: TRBJ1-3
D gene: -
clone size: -
V gene: TRBV9
CDR3 protein: CASSPSFLPKSSGNTIYF
CDR3 DNA: TGTGCCAGCAGCCCCAGCTTTCTACCCAAGAGCTCTGGAAACACCATATATTTT

J gene: TRBJ2-2
D gene: TRBD1
clone size: -
V gene: TRBV10-2
CDR3 protein: CASTGGGGELFF
CDR3 DNA: TGCGCCAGCACAGGGGGCGGCGGGGAGCTGTTTTTT

J gene: TRBJ2-7
D gene: TRBD1
clone size: -
V gene: TRBV5-1
CDR3 protein: CASSSQGAASYEQYF
CDR3 DNA: TGCGCCAGCAGCTCACAGGGGGCCGCCTCCTACGAGCAGTACTTC

J gene: TRBJ1-2
D gene: -
clone size: once
V gene: TRBV10-3
CDR3 protein: CAISESPRAGHYGYTF
CDR3 DNA: TGTGCCATCAGTGAGTCGCCCCGGGCCGGCCACTACGGCTACACCTTC

J gene: TRBJ1-1
D gene: -
clone size: -
V gene: TRBV9
CDR3 protein: CASSPPGPYF
CDR3 DNA: TGTGCCAGCAGCCCACCCGGACCGTACTTT

J gene: TRBJ1-3
D gene: -
clone size: -
V gene: TRBV6-5
CDR3 protein: CASRLASGNTIYF
CDR3 DNA: TGTGCCAGCAGGTTAGCCTCTGGAAACACCATATATTTT

J gene: TRBJ2-5
D gene: TRBD2
clone size: few
V gene: TRBV7-2
CDR3 protein: CASSFGAGGRVETQYF
CDR3 DNA: TGTGCCAGCAGCTTCGGAGCGGGGGGAAGGGTAGAGACCCAGTACTTC

J gene: TRBJ1-3
D gene: -
clone size: -
V gene: TRBV7-9
CDR3 protein: CAATAKNSGNTIYF
CDR3 DNA: TGTGCCGCAACGGCTAAGAACTCTGGAAACACCATATATTTT

J gene: TRBJ2-5
D gene: -
clone size: -
V gene: TRBV30
CDR3 protein: CAWNKLSGPKAETQYF
CDR3 DNA: TGTGCCTGGAACAAGTTGTCGGGACCCAAAGCGGAGACCCAGTACTTC

J gene: TRBJ1-2
D gene: -
clone size: -
V gene: TRBV19
CDR3 protein: CASSIPSYREDTYGYTF
CDR3 DNA: TGTGCCAGTAGTATCCCCTCCTACAGGGAAGATACCTATGGCTACACCTTC

J gene: TRBJ2-5
D gene: TRBD2
clone size: -
V gene: TRBV29-1
CDR3 protein: CSVDEFTSGAETQYF
CDR3 DNA: TGCAGCGTTGACGAATTTACTAGCGGGGCAGAGACCCAGTACTTC

J gene: TRBJ1-6
D gene: -
clone size: -
V gene: TRBV19
CDR3 protein: CASSIGTDDNSPLHF
CDR3 DNA: TGTGCCAGTAGTATCGGGACCGACGATAATTCACCCCTCCACTTT

J gene: TRBJ2-1
D gene: -
clone size: -
V gene: TRBV29-1
CDR3 protein: CSAKGNLEYYEQFF
CDR3 DNA: TGCAGCGCCAAGGGGAATTTAGAATATTATGAGCAGTTCTTC

J gene: TRBJ2-1
D gene: TRBD1
clone size: -
V gene: TRBV24-1
CDR3 protein: CATAPGQGHNEQFF
CDR3 DNA: TGTGCCACCGCTCCTGGACAGGGACACAATGAGCAGTTCTTC

J gene: TRBJ2-5
D gene: -
clone size: -
V gene: TRBV24-1
CDR3 protein: CATSDPDSILGAQYF
CDR3 DNA: TGTGCCACCAGTGACCCAGACTCAATCCTAGGAGCCCAGTACTTC

J gene: TRBJ2-7
D gene: TRBD1
clone size: -
V gene: TRBV18
CDR3 protein: CASSRDRSYEQYF
CDR3 DNA: TGTGCCAGCTCCCGGGACAGATCCTACGAGCAGTACTTC

J gene: TRBJ1-1
D gene: TRBD1
clone size: -
V gene: TRBV4-3
CDR3 protein: CASSQEAQGFTEAFF
CDR3 DNA: TGCGCCAGCAGCCAAGAGGCACAGGGGTTCACTGAAGCTTTCTTT

J gene: TRBJ1-1
D gene: -
clone size: -
V gene: TRBV19
CDR3 protein: CASSLRGDTEAFF
CDR3 DNA: TGTGCCAGTAGTTTAAGGGGGGATACTGAAGCTTTCTTT

J gene: TRBJ1-4
D gene: TRBD1
clone size: -
V gene: TRBV5-1
CDR3 protein: CASRTGTEKLFF
CDR3 DNA: TGCGCCAGCAGGACAGGGACTGAAAAACTGTTTTTT

J gene: TRBJ2-7
D gene: TRBD1
clone size: -
V gene: TRBV7-9
CDR3 protein: CASSSFPDRGHEQYF
CDR3 DNA: TGTGCCAGCAGCTCGTTCCCGGACAGGGGTCACGAGCAGTACTTC

J gene: TRBJ1-1
D gene: TRBD1
clone size: -
V gene: TRBV6-5
CDR3 protein: CASSYGGQVYTEAFF
CDR3 DNA: TGTGCCAGCAGTTACGGGGGACAGGTCTACACTGAAGCTTTCTTT

J gene: TRBJ2-7
D gene: -
clone size: -
V gene: TRBV6-5
CDR3 protein: CASRRTTNPYEQYF
CDR3 DNA: TGTGCCAGCAGACGGACAACTAATCCCTACGAGCAGTACTTC

J gene: TRBJ2-3
D gene: -
clone size: -
V gene: TRBV9
CDR3 protein: CASSFGGLRADTQYF
CDR3 DNA: TGTGCCAGCAGCTTTGGCGGACTCCGAGCAGATACGCAGTATTTT

J gene: TRBJ2-7
D gene: -
clone size: -
V gene: TRBV27
CDR3 protein: CASGTGTPPYEQYF
CDR3 DNA: TGTGCCAGCGGAACCGGGACACCTCCCTACGAGCAGTACTTC

J gene: TRBJ2-1
D gene: -
clone size: -
V gene: TRBV27
CDR3 protein: CASSPITNGNNEQFF
CDR3 DNA: TGTGCCAGCAGTCCTATAACAAACGGGAACAATGAGCAGTTCTTC

J gene: TRBJ1-1
D gene: -
clone size: -
V gene: TRBV6-6
CDR3 protein: CASSDLMMNTEAFF
CDR3 DNA: TGTGCCAGCAGTGACCTTATGATGAACACTGAAGCTTTCTTT

J gene: TRBJ2-3
D gene: TRBD1
clone size: once
V gene: TRBV3-1/TRBV3-2
CDR3 protein: CASSQPKGAGGRTDTQYF
CDR3 DNA: TGTGCCAGCAGCCAACCGAAGGGGGCAGGGGGCAGGACAGATACGCAGTATTTT

J gene: TRBJ1-2
D gene: -
clone size: -
V gene: TRBV5-1
CDR3 protein: CASSLGQGAGYTF
CDR3 DNA: TGCGCCAGCAGCTTGGGCCAGGGAGCGGGCTACACCTTC

J gene: TRBJ2-2
D gene: TRBD1
clone size: -
V gene: TRBV28
CDR3 protein: CASSSNLRDRGRTGELFF
CDR3 DNA: TGTGCCAGCAGTTCCAACCTCCGGGACAGGGGGCGCACCGGGGAGCTGTTTTTT

J gene: TRBJ2-7
D gene: -
clone size: -
V gene: TRBV6-5
CDR3 protein: CASSGPAYEQYF
CDR3 DNA: TGTGCCAGCTCAGGGCCCGCCTACGAGCAGTACTTC

J gene: TRBJ1-2
D gene: TRBD1
clone size: -
V gene: TRBV7-9
CDR3 protein: CASSKADRAGGYTF
CDR3 DNA: TGTGCCAGCAGCAAAGCGGACAGGGCGGGAGGCTACACCTTC

J gene: TRBJ1-2
D gene: TRBD1
clone size: -
V gene: TRBV6-2/TRBV6-3
CDR3 protein: CASSDSRRTGNYGYTF
CDR3 DNA: TGTGCCAGCAGTGACTCACGTAGGACAGGGAACTATGGCTACACCTTC

J gene: TRBJ1-2
D gene: -
clone size: -
V gene: TRBV6-2/TRBV6-3
CDR3 protein: CASSHGQRNGYTF
CDR3 DNA: TGTGCCAGCAGTCATGGACAGAGGAATGGCTACACCTTC

J gene: TRBJ2-1
D gene: -
clone size: -
V gene: TRBV24-1
CDR3 protein: CATGGNEQFF
CDR3 DNA: TGTGCCACCGGGGGAAATGAGCAGTTCTTC

J gene: TRBJ1-2
D gene: -
clone size: -
V gene: TRBV30
CDR3 protein: CAWTLSWVNYGYTF
CDR3 DNA: TGTGCCTGGACCCTCTCCTGGGTAAACTATGGCTACACCTTC

J gene: TRBJ1-5
D gene: TRBD1
clone size: -
V gene: TRBV6-5
CDR3 protein: CASTDRAGNQPQHF
CDR3 DNA: TGTGCCAGCACAGACAGGGCTGGCAATCAGCCCCAGCATTTT

J gene: TRBJ2-7
D gene: TRBD2
clone size: -
V gene: TRBV6-5
CDR3 protein: CASSPLAGGYEQYF
CDR3 DNA: TGTGCCAGCAGCCCCTTAGCGGGGGGCTACGAGCAGTACTTC

J gene: TRBJ1-1
D gene: -
clone size: -
V gene: TRBV6-5
CDR3 protein: CASSYGGARRSTEAFF
CDR3 DNA: TGTGCCAGCAGTTACGGGGGGGCGCGGAGATCCACTGAAGCTTTCTTT

J gene: TRBJ1-1
D gene: -
clone size: once
V gene: TRBV5-5
CDR3 protein: CASSWTENTEAFF
CDR3 DNA: TGTGCCAGCAGCTGGACAGAGAACACTGAAGCTTTCTTT

J gene: TRBJ1-2
D gene: TRBD1
clone size: -
V gene: TRBV29-1
CDR3 protein: CSVRQGRVYGYTF
CDR3 DNA: TGCAGCGTTCGACAGGGGAGGGTCTATGGCTACACCTTC

J gene: TRBJ1-6
D gene: -
clone size: once
V gene: TRBV4-3
CDR3 protein: CASSQDPGNNSPLHF
CDR3 DNA: TGCGCCAGCAGCCAAGATCCGGGGAATAATTCACCCCTCCACTTT

J gene: TRBJ2-5
D gene: TRBD1
clone size: -
V gene: TRBV5-4
CDR3 protein: CASSTGTGGQETQYF
CDR3 DNA: TGTGCCAGCAGTACAGGGACAGGGGGCCAAGAGACCCAGTACTTC

J gene: TRBJ2-1
D gene: -
clone size: once
V gene: TRBV4-1
CDR3 protein: CASSHPVRDVDNEQFF
CDR3 DNA: TGCGCCAGCAGCCACCCCGTACGGGACGTGGACAATGAGCAGTTCTTC

J gene: TRBJ1-4
D gene: -
clone size: -
V gene: TRBV6-6
CDR3 protein: CASTLLRDREKLFF
CDR3 DNA: TGTGCCAGCACCCTCTTACGGGACCGTGAAAAACTGTTTTTT